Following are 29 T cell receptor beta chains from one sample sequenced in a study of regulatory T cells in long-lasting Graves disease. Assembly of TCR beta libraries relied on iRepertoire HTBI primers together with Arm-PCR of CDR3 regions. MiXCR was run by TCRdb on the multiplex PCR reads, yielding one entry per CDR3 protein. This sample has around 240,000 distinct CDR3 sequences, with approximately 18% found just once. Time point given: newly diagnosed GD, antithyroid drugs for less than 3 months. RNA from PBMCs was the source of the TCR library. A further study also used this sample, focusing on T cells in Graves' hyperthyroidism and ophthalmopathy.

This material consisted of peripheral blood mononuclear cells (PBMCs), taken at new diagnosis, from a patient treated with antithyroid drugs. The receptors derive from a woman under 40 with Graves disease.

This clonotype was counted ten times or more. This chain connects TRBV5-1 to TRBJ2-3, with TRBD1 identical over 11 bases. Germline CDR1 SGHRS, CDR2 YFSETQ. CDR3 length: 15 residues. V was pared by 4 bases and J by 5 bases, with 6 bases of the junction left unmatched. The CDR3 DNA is TGCGCCAGCAGCACAGGACAGGGGGCATTAGATACGCAGTATTTT. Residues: CASSTGQGALDTQYF.

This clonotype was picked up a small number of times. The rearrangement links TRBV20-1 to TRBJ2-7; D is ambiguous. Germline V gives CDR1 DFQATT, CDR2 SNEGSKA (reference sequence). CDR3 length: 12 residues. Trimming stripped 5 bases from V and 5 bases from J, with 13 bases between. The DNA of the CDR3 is TGCAGTGCTCTGCCCCGATCTGACGAGCAGTACTTC. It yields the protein CSALPRSDEQYF.

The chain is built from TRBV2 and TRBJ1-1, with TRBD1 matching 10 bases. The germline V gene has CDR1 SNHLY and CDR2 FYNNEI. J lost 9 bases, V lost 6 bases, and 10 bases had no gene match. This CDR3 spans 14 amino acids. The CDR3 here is CASSGQGESRKAFF. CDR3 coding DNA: TGTGCCAGCAGCGGACAGGGGGAGAGTAGGAAAGCTTTCTTT.

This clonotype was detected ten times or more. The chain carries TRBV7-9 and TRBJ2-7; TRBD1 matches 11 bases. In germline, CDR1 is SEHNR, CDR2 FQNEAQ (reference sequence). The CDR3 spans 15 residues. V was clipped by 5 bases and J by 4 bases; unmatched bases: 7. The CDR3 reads CASSPGDRGGYEQYF. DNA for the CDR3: TGTGCCAGCAGCCCCGGGGACAGGGGGGGTTACGAGCAGTACTTC. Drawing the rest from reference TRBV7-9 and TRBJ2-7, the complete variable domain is DTGVSQNPRHKITKRGQNVTFRCDPISEHNRLYWYRQTLGQGPEFLTYFQNEAQLEKSRLLSDRFSAERPKGSFSTLEIQRTEQGDSAMYLCASSPGDRGGYEQYFGPGTRLTVT.

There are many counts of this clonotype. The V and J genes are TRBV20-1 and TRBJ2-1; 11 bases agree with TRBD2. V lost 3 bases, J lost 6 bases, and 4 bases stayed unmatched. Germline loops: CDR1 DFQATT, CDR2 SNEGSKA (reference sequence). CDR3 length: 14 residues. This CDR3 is CSASTSGGSNEQFF. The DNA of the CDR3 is TGCAGTGCTAGTACTAGCGGGGGATCCAATGAGCAGTTCTTC.

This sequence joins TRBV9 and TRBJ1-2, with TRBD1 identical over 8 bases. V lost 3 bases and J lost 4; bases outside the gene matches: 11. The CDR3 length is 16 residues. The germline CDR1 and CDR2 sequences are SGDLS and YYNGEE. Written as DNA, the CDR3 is TGTGCCAGCAGCGGAGCCATGACAGGGGATGTCTATGGCTACACCTTC. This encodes CASSGAMTGDVYGYTF.

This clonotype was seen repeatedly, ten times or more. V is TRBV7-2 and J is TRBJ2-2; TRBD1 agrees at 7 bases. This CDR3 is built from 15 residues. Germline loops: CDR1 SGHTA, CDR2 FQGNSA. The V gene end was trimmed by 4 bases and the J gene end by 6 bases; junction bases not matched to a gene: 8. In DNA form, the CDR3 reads TGTGCCAGCAGCTCCCGAGGGGGCGCAGCCGGGGAGCTGTTTTTT. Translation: CASSSRGGAAGELFF.

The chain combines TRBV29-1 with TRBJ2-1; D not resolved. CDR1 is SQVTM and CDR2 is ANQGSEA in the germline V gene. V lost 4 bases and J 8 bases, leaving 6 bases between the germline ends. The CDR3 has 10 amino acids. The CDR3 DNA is TGCAGCGTTGGGGAAGATGAGCAGTTCTTC. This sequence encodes CSVGEDEQFF.

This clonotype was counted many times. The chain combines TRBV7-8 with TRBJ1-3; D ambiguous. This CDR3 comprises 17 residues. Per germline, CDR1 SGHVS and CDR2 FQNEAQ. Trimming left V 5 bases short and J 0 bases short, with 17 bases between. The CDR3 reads CASSPLRIRSSGNTIYF. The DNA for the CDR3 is TGTGCCAGCAGCCCACTTAGAATCCGATCCTCTGGAAACACCATATATTTT.

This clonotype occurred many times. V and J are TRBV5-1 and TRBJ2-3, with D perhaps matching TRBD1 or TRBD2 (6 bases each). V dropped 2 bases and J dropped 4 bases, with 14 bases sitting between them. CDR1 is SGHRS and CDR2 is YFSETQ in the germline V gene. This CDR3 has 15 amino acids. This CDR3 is CASSFQGGGPDTQYF. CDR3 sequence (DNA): TGCGCCAGCAGCTTCCAGGGTGGGGGGCCAGATACGCAGTATTTT.

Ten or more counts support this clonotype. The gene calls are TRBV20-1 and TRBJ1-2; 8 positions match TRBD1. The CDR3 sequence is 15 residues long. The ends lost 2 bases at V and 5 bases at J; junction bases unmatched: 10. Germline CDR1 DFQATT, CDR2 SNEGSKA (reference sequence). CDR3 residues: CSARYGQGRKYGYTF. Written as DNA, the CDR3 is TGCAGTGCTAGATACGGACAGGGAAGGAAATATGGCTACACCTTC.

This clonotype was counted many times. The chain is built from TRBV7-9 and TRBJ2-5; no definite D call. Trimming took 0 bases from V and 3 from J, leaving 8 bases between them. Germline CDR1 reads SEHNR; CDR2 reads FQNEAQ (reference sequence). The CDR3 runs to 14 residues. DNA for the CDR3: TGTGCCAGCAGCTTAGCGGGCTCCGAAGAGACCCAGTACTTC. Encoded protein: CASSLAGSEETQYF.

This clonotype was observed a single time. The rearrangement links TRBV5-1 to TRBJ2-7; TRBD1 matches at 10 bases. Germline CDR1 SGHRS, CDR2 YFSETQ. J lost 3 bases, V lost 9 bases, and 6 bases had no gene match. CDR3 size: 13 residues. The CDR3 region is CATAWTGGYEQYF. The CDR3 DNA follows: TGCGCCACCGCCTGGACAGGGGGCTACGAGCAGTACTTC.

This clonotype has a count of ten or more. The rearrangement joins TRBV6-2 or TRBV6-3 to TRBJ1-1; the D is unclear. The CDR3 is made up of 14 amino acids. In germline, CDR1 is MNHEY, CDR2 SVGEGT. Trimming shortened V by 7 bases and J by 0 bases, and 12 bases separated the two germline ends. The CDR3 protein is CASTEIQMNTEAFF. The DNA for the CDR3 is TGTGCCAGCACCGAGATACAAATGAACACTGAAGCTTTCTTT.

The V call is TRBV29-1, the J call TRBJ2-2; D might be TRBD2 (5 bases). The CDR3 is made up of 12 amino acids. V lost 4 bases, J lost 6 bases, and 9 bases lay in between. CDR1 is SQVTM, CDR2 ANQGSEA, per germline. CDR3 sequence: CSVGEYPGELFF. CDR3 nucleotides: TGCAGCGTTGGGGAGTACCCCGGGGAGCTGTTTTTT.

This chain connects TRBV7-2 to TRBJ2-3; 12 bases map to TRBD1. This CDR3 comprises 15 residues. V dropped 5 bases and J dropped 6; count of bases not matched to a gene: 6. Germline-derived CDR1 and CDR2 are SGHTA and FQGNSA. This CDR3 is CASSHRDRGPDTQYF. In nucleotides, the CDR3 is TGTGCCAGCAGCCACAGGGACAGGGGGCCTGATACGCAGTATTTT.

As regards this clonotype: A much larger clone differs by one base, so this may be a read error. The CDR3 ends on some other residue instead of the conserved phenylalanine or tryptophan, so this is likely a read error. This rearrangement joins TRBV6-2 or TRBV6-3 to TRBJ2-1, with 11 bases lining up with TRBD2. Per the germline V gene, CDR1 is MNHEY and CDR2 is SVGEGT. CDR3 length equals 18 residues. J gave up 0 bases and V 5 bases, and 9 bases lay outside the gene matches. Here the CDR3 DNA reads TGTGCCAGCAGTGAAACTAGCGGGGGCCCAAGCTCCTACAATGAGCAGTTCTCC. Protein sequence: CASSETSGGPSSYNEQFS.

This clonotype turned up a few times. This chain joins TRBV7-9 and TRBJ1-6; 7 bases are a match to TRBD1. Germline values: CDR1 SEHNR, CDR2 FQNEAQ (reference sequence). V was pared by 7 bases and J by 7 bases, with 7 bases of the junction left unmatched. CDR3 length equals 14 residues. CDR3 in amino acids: CASKPGQANSPLHF. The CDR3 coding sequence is TGTGCCAGCAAACCCGGACAGGCGAATTCACCCCTCCACTTT.

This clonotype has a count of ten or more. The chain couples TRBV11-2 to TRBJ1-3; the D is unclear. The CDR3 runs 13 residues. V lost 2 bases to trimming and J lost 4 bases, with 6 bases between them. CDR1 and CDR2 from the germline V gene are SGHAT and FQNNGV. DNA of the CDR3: TGTGCCAGCAGCTTACCACAGGGAAACACCATATATTTT. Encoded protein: CASSLPQGNTIYF.

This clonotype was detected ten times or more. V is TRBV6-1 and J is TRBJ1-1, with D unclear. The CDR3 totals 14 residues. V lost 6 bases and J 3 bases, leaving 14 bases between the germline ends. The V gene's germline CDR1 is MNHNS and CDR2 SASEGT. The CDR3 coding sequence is TGTGCCAGCAGCCCGTCGGAACCCTACACTGAAGCTTTCTTT. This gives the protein CASSPSEPYTEAFF.

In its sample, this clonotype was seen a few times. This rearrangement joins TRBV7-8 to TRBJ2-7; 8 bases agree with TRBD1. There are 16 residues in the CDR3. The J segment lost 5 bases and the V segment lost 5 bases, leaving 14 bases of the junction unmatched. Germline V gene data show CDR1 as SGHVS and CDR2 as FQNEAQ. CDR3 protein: CASSNNVGQGFHEQYF. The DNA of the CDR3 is TGTGCCAGCAGCAATAATGTAGGACAGGGATTCCACGAGCAGTACTTC.

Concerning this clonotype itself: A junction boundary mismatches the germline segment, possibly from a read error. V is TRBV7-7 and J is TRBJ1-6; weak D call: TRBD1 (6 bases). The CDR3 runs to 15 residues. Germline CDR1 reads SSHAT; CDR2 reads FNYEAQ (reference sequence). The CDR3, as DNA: TGTGCTAGCAGCCCTCGTCCGGGGGCCGGTCGTTCCCTCCACTTT. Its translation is CASSPRPGAGRSLHF.

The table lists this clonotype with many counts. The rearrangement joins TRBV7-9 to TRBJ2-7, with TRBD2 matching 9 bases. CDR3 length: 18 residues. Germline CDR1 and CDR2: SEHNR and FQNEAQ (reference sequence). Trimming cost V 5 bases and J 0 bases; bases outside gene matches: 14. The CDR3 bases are TGTGCCAGCAGCCCCGGTAGGGCGGGGGGGCTCAGCTCCTACGAGCAGTACTTC. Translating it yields CASSPGRAGGLSSYEQYF. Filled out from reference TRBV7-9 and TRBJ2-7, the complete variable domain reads DTGVSQNPRHKITKRGQNVTFRCDPISEHNRLYWYRQTLGQGPEFLTYFQNEAQLEKSRLLSDRFSAERPKGSFSTLEIQRTEQGDSAMYLCASSPGRAGGLSSYEQYFGPGTRLTVT.

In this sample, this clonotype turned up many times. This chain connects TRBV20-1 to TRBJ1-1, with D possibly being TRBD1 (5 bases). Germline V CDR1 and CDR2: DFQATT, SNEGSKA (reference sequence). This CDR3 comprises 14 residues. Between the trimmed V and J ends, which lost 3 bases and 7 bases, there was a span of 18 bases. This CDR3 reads CSASPEGRFGEAFF. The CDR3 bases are TGCAGTGCTAGTCCCGAGGGGCGTTTTGGTGAAGCTTTCTTT.

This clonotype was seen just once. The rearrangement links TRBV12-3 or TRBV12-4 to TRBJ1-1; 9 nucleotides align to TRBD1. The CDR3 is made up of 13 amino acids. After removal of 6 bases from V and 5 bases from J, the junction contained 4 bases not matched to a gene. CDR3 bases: TGTGCCAGCAGGGTAGGGACAGGGACTGAAGCTTTCTTT. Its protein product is CASRVGTGTEAFF.

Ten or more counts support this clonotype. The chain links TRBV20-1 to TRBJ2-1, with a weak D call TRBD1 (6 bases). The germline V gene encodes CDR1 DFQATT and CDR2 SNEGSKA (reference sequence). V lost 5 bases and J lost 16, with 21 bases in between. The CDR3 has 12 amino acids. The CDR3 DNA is TGCAGTGCTCGCAAGGAGGACAGTGCTACATTCTTC. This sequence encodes CSARKEDSATFF.

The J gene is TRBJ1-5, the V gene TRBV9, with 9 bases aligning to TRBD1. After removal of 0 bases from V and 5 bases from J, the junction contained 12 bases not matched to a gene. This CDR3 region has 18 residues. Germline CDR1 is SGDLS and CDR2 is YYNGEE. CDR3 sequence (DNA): TGTGCCAGCAGCGTAGAAGTAGACAGGGGGATTTTCGATCAGCCCCAGCATTTT. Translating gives CASSVEVDRGIFDQPQHF.

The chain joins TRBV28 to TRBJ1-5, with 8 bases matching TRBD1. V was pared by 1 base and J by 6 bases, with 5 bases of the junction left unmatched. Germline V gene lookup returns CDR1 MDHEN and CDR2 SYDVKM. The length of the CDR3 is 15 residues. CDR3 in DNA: TGTGCCAGCAGTTTATACGGACAGGGTAGTCAGCCCCAGCATTTT. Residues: CASSLYGQGSQPQHF.

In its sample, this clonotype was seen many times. CDR3 loop: CASSLAKTHPTEAFF. The DNA for the CDR3 is TGCGCCAGCAGCTTGGCCAAAACTCACCCCACTGAAGCTTTCTTT. The chain combines TRBV5-1 with TRBJ1-1, with D hard to call. V lost 0 bases, J lost 4 bases, and 13 bases lay in between. The CDR3 is 15 amino acids. Germline lookup yields CDR1 SGHRS and CDR2 YFSETQ.